The entry below describes one TCR beta chain. Antigen unknown. The data are from a study of shared clonotypes between healthy human individuals. Study outcomes and limitations: Limited genetic and exposure-history diversity came from having few donors.

The germline V gene encodes CDR1 SEHNR and CDR2 FQNEAQ (reference sequence). This CDR3 contains 13 residues. V lost 5 bases, J lost 2 bases, and 10 bases lay in between. Produced via immunoSEQ multiplex PCR; TCRdb's table is partial and in-frame only. The sample lists around 2,000,000 clones, 85% to 95% occurring once. The sample consisted of naive CD4+ T cells sorted from blood. The subset is: CD45RA+ positively selected. V usage is TRBV7-9 and J usage is TRBJ2-7, with D tentatively TRBD2 (6 bases). This TCR came from a man in his late teens or twenties in good health. The CDR3 reads CASSRDFTYEQYF. CDR3 bases: TGTGCCAGCAGCCGGGACTTTACCTACGAGCAGTACTTC.